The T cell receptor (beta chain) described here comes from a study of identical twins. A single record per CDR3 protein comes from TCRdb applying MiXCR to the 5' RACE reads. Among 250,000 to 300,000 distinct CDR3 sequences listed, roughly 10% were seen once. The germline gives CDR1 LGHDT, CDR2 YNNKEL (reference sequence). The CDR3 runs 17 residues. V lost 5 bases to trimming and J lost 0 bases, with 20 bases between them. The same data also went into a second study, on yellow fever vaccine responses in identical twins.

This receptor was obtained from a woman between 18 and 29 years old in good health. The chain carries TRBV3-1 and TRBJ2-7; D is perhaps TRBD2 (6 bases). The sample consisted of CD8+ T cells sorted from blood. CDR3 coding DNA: TGTGCCAGCAGCTCCGACAAAGTAGCGGAAAGCTCCTACGAGCAGTACTTC. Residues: CASSSDKVAESSYEQYF.